This is a list of T cell receptor beta chains from one sample in a study of blood T cells in healthy people across ages. TCRdb itself ran the 5' RACE reads through MiXCR, one entry per CDR3 protein. This table holds some 900,000 distinct CDR3 sequences, roughly 48% found once. Sequencing was carried out using blood. All receptors come from a man aged 30 to 45 in good health. Each CDR3 is given with its conserved first and last residue. Fields, in order: V gene, D gene, J gene, clone size, CDR3 protein, CDR3 DNA. D genes are given only for firm matches. The size field is filled for only some rows; it gives once, few, many or a size class.

V gene: TRBV20-1
D gene: -
J gene: TRBJ1-5
clone size: -
CDR3 protein: CSASSRTTNQPQHF
CDR3 DNA: TGCAGTGCTAGTTCGAGGACCACCAATCAGCCCCAGCATTTT

V gene: TRBV5-1
D gene: -
J gene: TRBJ2-5
clone size: -
CDR3 protein: CASSLVLSETQYF
CDR3 DNA: TGCGCCAGCAGCTTGGTACTATCAGAGACCCAGTACTTC

V gene: TRBV6-6
D gene: -
J gene: TRBJ2-7
clone size: -
CDR3 protein: CASSYSSAGAYYEQYF
CDR3 DNA: TGTGCCAGCAGTTACTCCTCCGCTGGGGCCTACTACGAGCAGTACTTC

V gene: TRBV5-1
D gene: -
J gene: TRBJ2-7
clone size: -
CDR3 protein: CASSPSGGTGCEQYF
CDR3 DNA: TGCGCCAGCAGCCCCTCCGGGGGTACGGGCTGCGAGCAGTACTTC

V gene: TRBV29-1
D gene: -
J gene: TRBJ1-4
clone size: few
CDR3 protein: CSAAGVTNEKLFF
CDR3 DNA: TGCAGCGCCGCCGGGGTGACTAATGAAAAACTGTTTTTT

V gene: TRBV6-6
D gene: TRBD1
J gene: TRBJ2-1
clone size: many
CDR3 protein: CASSYSGQASSNEQFF
CDR3 DNA: TGTGCCAGCAGTTACTCCGGACAGGCTTCTTCAAATGAGCAGTTCTTC

V gene: TRBV6-5
D gene: TRBD2
J gene: TRBJ2-1
clone size: -
CDR3 protein: CASSYSSTSWGINEQFF
CDR3 DNA: TGTGCCAGCAGTTACTCGTCGACTAGCTGGGGGATCAATGAGCAGTTCTTC

V gene: TRBV20-1
D gene: -
J gene: TRBJ2-2
clone size: -
CDR3 protein: CSAPDGYTGELFF
CDR3 DNA: TGCAGTGCTCCGGACGGGTACACCGGGGAGCTGTTTTTT

V gene: TRBV7-2
D gene: TRBD1
J gene: TRBJ1-3
clone size: -
CDR3 protein: CASSPDRGLGNTIYF
CDR3 DNA: TGTGCCAGCAGCCCGGACAGGGGGCTGGGAAACACCATATATTTT

V gene: TRBV6-5
D gene: -
J gene: TRBJ2-7
clone size: many
CDR3 protein: CASSYAGGGEQYF
CDR3 DNA: TGTGCCAGCAGTTACGCAGGGGGGGGCGAGCAGTACTTC

V gene: TRBV6-5
D gene: TRBD1
J gene: TRBJ1-2
clone size: few
CDR3 protein: CASSSSVGTGGAWYGYTF
CDR3 DNA: TGTGCCAGCAGTTCTTCTGTAGGGACAGGGGGCGCTTGGTATGGCTACACCTTC

V gene: TRBV3-1
D gene: -
J gene: TRBJ2-1
clone size: -
CDR3 protein: CASSQDTSGRYNEQFF
CDR3 DNA: TGTGCCAGCAGCCAAGATACGAGCGGCCGTTACAATGAGCAGTTCTTC

V gene: TRBV6-5
D gene: TRBD1
J gene: TRBJ1-2
clone size: once
CDR3 protein: CASRTGQEGYGYTF
CDR3 DNA: TGTGCCAGCAGAACAGGACAGGAGGGCTATGGCTACACCTTC

V gene: TRBV20-1
D gene: -
J gene: TRBJ2-6
clone size: -
CDR3 protein: CSAVRESGANVLTF
CDR3 DNA: TGCAGTGCTGTTCGGGAATCTGGGGCCAACGTCCTGACTTTC

V gene: TRBV27
D gene: -
J gene: TRBJ2-7
clone size: -
CDR3 protein: CASSVRLDTREQYF
CDR3 DNA: TGTGCCAGCAGTGTCAGGCTCGATACACGGGAGCAGTACTTC

V gene: TRBV29-1
D gene: TRBD1
J gene: TRBJ2-3
clone size: -
CDR3 protein: CTIGQGATDTQYF
CDR3 DNA: TGCACCATCGGACAGGGGGCCACAGATACGCAGTATTTT

V gene: TRBV27
D gene: TRBD2
J gene: TRBJ2-1
clone size: -
CDR3 protein: CASAQRGEYNEQFF
CDR3 DNA: TGTGCCAGCGCGCAGCGGGGCGAGTACAATGAGCAGTTCTTC

V gene: TRBV6-1
D gene: TRBD2
J gene: TRBJ2-3
clone size: -
CDR3 protein: CASSSPYTSGVQDTQYF
CDR3 DNA: TGTGCCAGCAGCTCGCCCTATACTAGCGGGGTGCAAGATACGCAGTATTTT

V gene: TRBV27
D gene: -
J gene: TRBJ2-7
clone size: few
CDR3 protein: CASSDTGIDSYEQYF
CDR3 DNA: TGTGCCAGCAGTGACACCGGGATAGACTCCTACGAGCAGTACTTC

V gene: TRBV6-6
D gene: -
J gene: TRBJ1-5
clone size: few
CDR3 protein: CASSYSDFTNQPQHF
CDR3 DNA: TGTGCCAGCAGTTACTCAGACTTTACCAATCAGCCCCAGCATTTT

V gene: TRBV6-2/TRBV6-3
D gene: TRBD1
J gene: TRBJ2-5
clone size: -
CDR3 protein: CASSYSGTAFQETQYF
CDR3 DNA: TGTGCCAGCAGTTACTCTGGGACAGCTTTCCAAGAGACCCAGTACTTC

V gene: TRBV3-1
D gene: -
J gene: TRBJ2-7
clone size: -
CDR3 protein: CASSQPGAETYEQYF
CDR3 DNA: TGTGCCAGCAGCCAACCGGGGGCGGAAACCTACGAGCAGTACTTC

V gene: TRBV6-1
D gene: TRBD1
J gene: TRBJ2-3
clone size: -
CDR3 protein: CASSDPQGARADTQYF
CDR3 DNA: TGCGCCAGCAGTGACCCACAGGGGGCGCGGGCAGATACGCAGTATTTT

V gene: TRBV4-1
D gene: TRBD2
J gene: TRBJ2-3
clone size: -
CDR3 protein: CASSQDRTSGGAEDTQYF
CDR3 DNA: TGCGCCAGCAGCCAAGATCGGACTAGCGGGGGGGCCGAGGATACGCAGTATTTT

V gene: TRBV6-2/TRBV6-3
D gene: TRBD2
J gene: TRBJ2-3
clone size: -
CDR3 protein: CASSYSPAGDREGTDTQYF
CDR3 DNA: TGTGCCAGCAGTTACTCTCCAGCGGGAGACCGTGAGGGCACAGATACGCAGTATTTT

V gene: TRBV15
D gene: -
J gene: TRBJ1-5
clone size: few
CDR3 protein: CATSRYDQGYSNQPQHF
CDR3 DNA: TGTGCCACCAGCAGATACGACCAGGGATATAGCAATCAGCCCCAGCATTTT

V gene: TRBV4-3
D gene: TRBD2
J gene: TRBJ2-1
clone size: -
CDR3 protein: CASSQDRTSGGREQFF
CDR3 DNA: TGCGCCAGCAGCCAAGATAGGACTAGCGGGGGACGGGAGCAGTTCTTC

V gene: TRBV5-1
D gene: -
J gene: TRBJ2-5
clone size: few
CDR3 protein: CASSLDGGSIQETQYF
CDR3 DNA: TGCGCCAGCAGCTTGGATGGGGGCTCCATCCAAGAGACCCAGTACTTC

V gene: TRBV3-1
D gene: -
J gene: TRBJ2-1
clone size: -
CDR3 protein: CASRNHDAYNEQFF
CDR3 DNA: TGTGCCAGCCGGAACCACGACGCCTACAATGAGCAGTTCTTC

V gene: TRBV28
D gene: TRBD2
J gene: TRBJ2-7
clone size: -
CDR3 protein: CASSFDLAGGQFGEQYF
CDR3 DNA: TGTGCCAGCAGTTTCGACCTAGCGGGGGGGCAGTTTGGCGAGCAGTACTTC

V gene: TRBV7-2
D gene: -
J gene: TRBJ2-3
clone size: -
CDR3 protein: CASSGQTTSTQYF
CDR3 DNA: TGTGCCAGCAGCGGGCAGACTACCTCAACGCAGTATTTT